Below, 31 T cell receptor beta chains from the same sample are listed, as sequenced in a study of lymphopenia after photon versus proton radiotherapy. Data came from immunoSEQ multiplex PCR; TCRdb stores just in-frame clones and leaves some out. The sample yields some 26,000 clones, approximately 85% seen once. This sample comprised peripheral blood, obtained from a patient treated with photon-based radiotherapy. These receptors were obtained from a man aged 50 or older with gastric cancer.

The chain combines TRBV5-1 with TRBJ2-2; D tentatively fits TRBD1 or TRBD2 (5 bases each). There are 13 residues in the CDR3. V shed 9 bases and J shed 6 bases, with 15 bases lying between them. Per the germline V gene, CDR1 is SGHRS and CDR2 is YFSETQ. DNA for the CDR3: TGCGCCACGGGGCTGATGGGCCCCGGGGAGCTGTTTTTT. Amino acids: CATGLMGPGELFF. Complete variable domain (other parts from reference TRBV5-1 and TRBJ2-2): KAGVTQTPRYLIKTRGQQVTLSCSPISGHRSVSWYQQTPGQGLQFLFEYFSETQRNKGNFPGRFSGRQFSNSRSEMNVSTLELGDSALYLCATGLMGPGELFFGEGSRLTVL.

This clone has only one observation. The V and J genes are TRBV2 and TRBJ2-1; 12 bases align to TRBD2. There are 15 residues in the CDR3. J was trimmed by 6 bases and V by 5 bases; bases with no gene match: 5. Germline V lookup: CDR1 SNHLY, CDR2 FYNNEI. Here the CDR3 DNA reads TGTGCCAGCAGTATATCTAGCGGGGGGGTCAATGAGCAGTTCTTC. This encodes CASSISSGGVNEQFF.

By sample share, this clone is medium-sized (0.01 to 0.1%). The sample has other DNA sequences that encode this CDR3 too. The chain has TRBV19 and TRBJ2-2; tentatively, D is TRBD2 (6 bases). This CDR3 is 14 amino acids long. Germline CDR1 LNHDA, CDR2 SQIVND (reference sequence). V was trimmed by 8 bases and J by 2 bases, leaving 12 bases between them. The CDR3 nucleotides read TGTGCCAGTTGGGACTCCCGAAACACCGGGGAGCTGTTTTTT. It is translated as CASWDSRNTGELFF.

This sequence joins TRBV15 and TRBJ2-5; TRBD1 might be the D (6 bases). The CDR3 runs 14 residues. Germline V gives CDR1 LNHNV, CDR2 YYDKDF (reference sequence). Trimming took off 1 base at V and 4 bases at J, with 10 bases between the two ends. The DNA for the CDR3 is TGTGCCACCAGCAGAGTGGGGGCCGGAGAGACCCAGTACTTC. Residues: CATSRVGAGETQYF.

The table lists this clone with a few counts. The genes are TRBV6-6 and TRBJ1-6, with TRBD1 matching over 10 bases. The CDR3 is 13 residues long. Germline V gene sequence: CDR1 MNHNY, CDR2 SVGAGI (reference sequence). Trimming removed 11 bases from V and 10 bases from J; junction bases left unmatched: 8. The DNA for the CDR3 is TGTGCCGCCGGGGGACAGGGGAAATCACCCCTCCACTTT. The encoded protein is CAAGGQGKSPLHF.

J is TRBJ1-1 and V is TRBV6-1; no definite D call. CDR1 and CDR2 from the germline V gene are MNHNS and SASEGT. Trimming left V 4 bases short and J 12 bases short, with 24 bases between. The CDR3 contains 15 residues. The CDR3 DNA reads TGTGCCAGCAGTGTCGATGTCGAGGGTAGCAGAGTGTCTTTCTTT. Translating gives CASSVDVEGSRVSFF.

This clone was counted a single time. The CDR3 spells CASSVGQGPNQPQHF. The CDR3 DNA sequence: TGTGCCAGCAGTGTAGGGCAGGGGCCGAATCAGCCCCAGCATTTT. The chain has TRBV2 and TRBJ1-5; tentative D call: TRBD1 (6 bases). The CDR3 is 15 amino acids. Germline V CDR1 and CDR2: SNHLY, FYNNEI. V was cut by 4 bases and J by 4 bases, with 14 bases left in between.

V and J are TRBV27 and TRBJ1-5, with D tentatively TRBD1 (6 bases). Germline V gene data show CDR1 as MNHEY and CDR2 as SMNVEV (reference sequence). This CDR3 contains 15 residues. The V and J ends lost 2 bases and 6 bases respectively, with 14 bases between them. The CDR3 protein is CASSLRFGGFQPQHF. In DNA form, the CDR3 reads TGTGCCAGCAGTTTAAGATTCGGGGGCTTTCAGCCCCAGCATTTT.

The CDR3 DNA sequence: TGTGCCAGCAGCCTCGGACTGACTTACAATGAGCAGTTCTTC. It translates to CASSLGLTYNEQFF. V and J are TRBV11-3 and TRBJ2-1, with D possibly matching TRBD2 (5 bases). The CDR3 runs to 14 residues. V lost 5 bases to trimming and J lost 4 bases, with 12 bases between them. Germline assignment: CDR1 SGHNT and CDR2 YENEEA.

CDR3 nucleotide sequence: TGTGCCAGCAGCCAAGCTGGCACAGATACGCAGTATTTT. It yields the protein CASSQAGTDTQYF. This chain joins TRBV14 and TRBJ2-3; D call uncertain. With 1 base removed from V and 1 base from J, the gap between germline ends came to 3 bases. This CDR3 contains 13 residues. Germline-derived CDR1 and CDR2 are SGHDN and FVKESK. The complete variable domain, with remaining parts taken from reference TRBV14 and TRBJ2-3, reads EAGVTQFPSHSVIEKGQTVTLRCDPISGHDNLYWYRRVMGKEIKFLLHFVKESKQDESGMPNNRFLAERTGGTYSTLKVQPAELEDSGVYFCASSQAGTDTQYFGPGTRLTVL.

This clone was recorded once. J is TRBJ2-2 and V is TRBV13; D might be TRBD1 (6 bases). This CDR3 region has 16 residues. Deletions cut 5 bases from V and 0 bases from J, with 13 bases between. CDR1 is PRHDT, CDR2 FYEKMQ, per germline (reference sequence). DNA of the CDR3: TGTGCCAGCAGCGCGCCCCGACAGGCGAACACCGGGGAGCTGTTTTTT. The encoded protein is CASSAPRQANTGELFF.

The chain combines TRBV15 with TRBJ2-1; no clear D gene. The CDR3 consists of 14 residues. V was cut by 0 bases and J by 6 bases, with 9 bases left in between. In germline, CDR1 is LNHNV, CDR2 YYDKDF (reference sequence). The CDR3: CATSRDKVINEQFF. CDR3 in DNA: TGTGCCACCAGCAGAGATAAGGTGATCAATGAGCAGTTCTTC.

V gene TRBV27 combines with J gene TRBJ2-1; the match to TRBD2 covers 15 bases. The CDR3 is 17 amino acids. Germline V gene lookup returns CDR1 MNHEY and CDR2 SMNVEV (reference sequence). Germline trimming cut 4 bases from V and 6 bases from J; bases unmatched to any gene: 7. For the CDR3, the DNA is TGTGCCAGCAGTTCTTGGACTAGCGGGGGGGCGGGCAATGAGCAGTTCTTC. It encodes CASSSWTSGGAGNEQFF.

The chain uses TRBV5-1 and TRBJ2-5; D might be TRBD1 (6 bases). Looked up from germline, CDR1 is SGHRS and CDR2 is YFSETQ. Trimming cost V 7 bases and J 5 bases, with 21 bases left between them. There are 15 residues in the CDR3. The CDR3 loop is CASGLTGQGMETQYF. The CDR3 coding sequence is TGCGCCAGCGGCCTGACTGGCCAGGGGATGGAGACCCAGTACTTC.

V gene TRBV5-5 combines with J gene TRBJ2-7; D may be TRBD1 (6 bases). Looked up from germline, CDR1 is SGHKS and CDR2 is YYEKEE (reference sequence). The CDR3 consists of 17 residues. V was cut by 6 bases and J by 4 bases, with 26 bases left in between. The CDR3 here is CASTPRDGTLLFYEQYF. The CDR3 DNA reads as TGTGCCAGCACACCAAGAGACGGGACACTGCTCTTTTACGAGCAGTACTTC.

The chain is built from TRBV5-1 and TRBJ1-2; a weak D match, TRBD1 (6 bases). V lost 4 bases, J lost 6 bases, and 16 bases lay in between. This CDR3 spans 14 amino acids. CDR1 is SGHRS and CDR2 is YFSETQ in the germline V gene. CDR3 bases: TGCGCCAGCAGCCCTCGGGACAATTTCGATGGCTACACCTTC. Amino acid sequence: CASSPRDNFDGYTF.

V usage is TRBV7-9 and J usage is TRBJ1-6, with 8 bases lining up with TRBD1. V lost 5 bases to trimming and J lost 9 bases; unmatched junction nucleotides: 9. CDR3 length: 15 amino acids. Per the germline V gene, CDR1 is SEHNR and CDR2 is FQNEAQ (reference sequence). Here the CDR3 reads CASSPSGQEGSPLHF. CDR3 in DNA: TGTGCCAGCAGCCCCTCGGGACAGGAGGGTTCACCCCTCCACTTT.

V is TRBV7-8 and J is TRBJ1-5, with TRBD1 identical over 7 bases. V shed 4 bases, J shed 6 bases, and the junction held 6 bases outside the gene matches. CDR3 size: 14 residues. Germline CDR1 and CDR2: SGHVS and FQNEAQ. For the CDR3, the DNA is TGTGCCAGCAGCTCCACAGGGGAGGGTCAGCCCCAGCATTTT. Residues: CASSSTGEGQPQHF.

The chain carries TRBV6-5 and TRBJ1-5; D perhaps matches TRBD1 (6 bases). Per germline, CDR1 MNHEY and CDR2 SVGAGI. The CDR3 has 14 residues. Trimming removed 6 bases from V and 6 bases from J, with 15 bases in between. CDR3 residues: CASRYRVNSQPQHF. CDR3 DNA sequence: TGTGCCAGCAGGTACAGGGTGAACTCTCAGCCCCAGCATTTT.

This sequence joins TRBV7-8 and TRBJ2-1; no reliable D call. Deletions cut 1 base from V and 11 bases from J, with 9 bases between. From germline, CDR1 is SGHVS and CDR2 FQNEAQ. The CDR3 spans 12 residues. In nucleotides, the CDR3 is TGTGCCAGCAGCTTAGTTACGGACCAGCAGTTCTTC. Its translation is CASSLVTDQQFF.

This clone rates as medium-sized. V gene TRBV30 combines with J gene TRBJ1-2; 10 bases are a match to TRBD1. Germline lookup yields CDR1 GTSNPN and CDR2 SVGIG (reference sequence). The ends lost 8 bases at V and 7 bases at J; junction bases unmatched: 7. The CDR3 is 12 residues long. Written as DNA, the CDR3 is TGTGCCGGGACAGGGGTGGGTTCTGGCTACACCTTC. Its translation is CAGTGVGSGYTF. The full variable domain, with the rest looked up from reference TRBV30 and TRBJ1-2, is SQTIHQWPATLVQPVGSPLSLECTVEGTSNPNLYWYRQAAGRGLQLLFYSVGIGQISSEVPQNLSASRPQDRQFILSSKKLLLSDSGFYLCAGTGVGSGYTFGSGTRLTVV.

This clone showed up just a few times. V usage is TRBV25-1 and J usage is TRBJ1-6; weak D call: TRBD1 (6 bases). From germline, CDR1 is MGHDK and CDR2 SYGVNS. CDR3 length: 14 residues. V dropped 1 base and J dropped 10 bases, with 11 bases sitting between them. CDR3 residues: CASSEFQGISPLHF. The CDR3 DNA is TGTGCCAGCAGTGAATTCCAGGGGATCTCACCCCTCCACTTT.

The chain joins TRBV4-1 to TRBJ2-5; a weak D match, TRBD1 (5 bases). Germline CDR1 MGHRA, CDR2 YSYEKL. V was pared by 0 bases and J by 5 bases, with 10 bases between. The CDR3 totals 14 residues. The CDR3 DNA follows: TGCGCCAGCAGCCAAGATAAAGGGGTTGAGACCCAGTACTTC. As protein: CASSQDKGVETQYF.

V and J are TRBV19 and TRBJ1-1, with D uncertain. The ends were cut back, 3 bases at V and 1 base at J, with 12 bases in the middle. This CDR3 region has 15 residues. Germline V gene lookup returns CDR1 LNHDA and CDR2 SQIVND (reference sequence). The CDR3 loop reads CASSIRTMANTEAFF. In nucleotides, the CDR3 is TGTGCCAGTAGTATTCGTACGATGGCGAACACTGAAGCTTTCTTT.

The chain recombines TRBV6-5 with TRBJ1-5; a possible D gene is TRBD1 (6 bases). This CDR3 region has 15 residues. Germline-derived CDR1 and CDR2 are MNHEY and SVGAGI. V lost 0 bases and J 5 bases, leaving 11 bases between the germline ends. DNA of the CDR3: TGTGCCAGCAGTTACTCGGAGAGGGGGGATCAGCCCCAGCATTTT. Its translation is CASSYSERGDQPQHF.

The V gene is TRBV4-2, the J gene TRBJ2-5; D perhaps matches TRBD1 (6 bases). The CDR3 covers 15 residues. The V gene lost 1 base and the J gene lost 5 bases, with 14 bases spanning the gap. CDR1 is LGHNA and CDR2 is YNFKEQ in the germline V gene. The CDR3 DNA is TGTGCCAGCAGCCAAGGCGGACAGCCCCTTGAGACCCAGTACTTC. Its translation: CASSQGGQPLETQYF.

The chain is built from TRBV2 and TRBJ1-1, with D unresolved. In germline, CDR1 is SNHLY, CDR2 FYNNEI. The CDR3 is 14 amino acids. The V and J ends lost 5 bases and 0 bases respectively, with 10 bases between them. CDR3 sequence reads: CASSIDGLNTEAFF. CDR3 nucleotide sequence: TGTGCCAGCAGTATTGACGGATTGAACACTGAAGCTTTCTTT.

The chain is built from TRBV9 and TRBJ1-1; no clear D gene. The CDR3 covers 15 residues. Germline V gene lookup returns CDR1 SGDLS and CDR2 YYNGEE. Between the trimmed V and J ends, which lost 4 bases and 3 bases, there was a span of 16 bases. CDR3 amino acids: CASSSWPRADTEAFF. The CDR3 bases are TGTGCCAGCAGCTCGTGGCCCCGGGCGGACACTGAAGCTTTCTTT.

The chain recombines TRBV19 with TRBJ2-5; D is unclear. The end of the DNA fits TRBJ2-7 better, so the J call may be wrong. CDR1 LNHDA and CDR2 SQIVND come from the germline V gene (reference sequence). This CDR3 is built from 14 residues. The CDR3 DNA sequence: TGTGCCAGTAGTATGTATGCACGCAACTACGAGCAGTACTTC. It yields the protein CASSMYARNYEQYF.

This chain joins TRBV6-1 and TRBJ2-7; D is ambiguous. The germline V gene has CDR1 MNHNS and CDR2 SASEGT. Trimming removed 5 bases from V and 3 bases from J, with 17 bases in between. This CDR3 comprises 15 residues. The CDR3 bases are TGTGCCAGCAGTAGCTACGAAACATCGATCTACGAGCAGTACGTC. This gives the protein CASSSYETSIYEQYV.

This chain uses TRBV5-1 with TRBJ1-4; D gene unclear. Germline CDR1 is SGHRS and CDR2 is YFSETQ. The CDR3 extends over 16 amino acids. V was trimmed by 1 base and J by 1 base, leaving 11 bases between them. The CDR3: CASSLSGELTNEKLFF. In DNA form, the CDR3 reads TGCGCCAGCAGCTTGAGCGGGGAATTAACTAATGAAAAACTGTTTTTT. Variable domain in full (rest from reference TRBV5-1 and TRBJ1-4): KAGVTQTPRYLIKTRGQQVTLSCSPISGHRSVSWYQQTPGQGLQFLFEYFSETQRNKGNFPGRFSGRQFSNSRSEMNVSTLELGDSALYLCASSLSGELTNEKLFFGSGTQLSVL.